These 6 T cell receptor beta chains came from one sample sequenced in a study of blood T cell repertoires in COVID-19. Measured with immunoSEQ multiplex PCR; TCRdb has only the in-frame clones, and not every one. Of about 98,000 clones in the sample, about 80% were seen once. Source material: peripheral blood. Receptor source: a man in his fifties or sixties with acute or convalescent COVID-19.

This chain links TRBV6-1 with TRBJ1-5; D remains unclear. Trimming shortened V by 3 bases and J by 2 bases, and 11 bases separated the two germline ends. There are 15 residues in the CDR3. Germline V gene lookup returns CDR1 MNHNS and CDR2 SASEGT. The CDR3 DNA is TGTGCCAGCAGTGAGAACCCCGGGGGCAATCAGCCCCAGCATTTT. Translation: CASSENPGGNQPQHF.

The V and J genes are TRBV18 and TRBJ1-5, with 9 bases lining up with TRBD1. The CDR3 is made up of 14 amino acids. Trimming cost V 3 bases and J 5 bases; bases outside gene matches: 2. Germline CDR1 is KGHSH and CDR2 is LQKENI. CDR3 sequence (DNA): TGTGCCAGCTCACCCCGGACAGGGGATCAGCCCCAGCATTTT. Protein sequence: CASSPRTGDQPQHF.

This rearrangement joins TRBV10-1 to TRBJ2-7; perhaps TRBD1 as D (6 bases). The CDR3 length is 13 residues. Germline lookup yields CDR1 WNHNN and CDR2 SYGVQD (reference sequence). V lost 0 bases, J lost 7 bases, and 10 bases lay in between. DNA of the CDR3: TGCGCCAGCAGTGAGTCTCAGGGGAGAGAGCAGTACTTC. This translates into CASSESQGREQYF.

The V gene is TRBV19, the J gene TRBJ1-4, with unresolved D. This CDR3 comprises 15 residues. The V gene lost 4 bases and the J gene lost 3 bases, with 12 bases spanning the gap. Looked up from germline, CDR1 is LNHDA and CDR2 is SQIVND (reference sequence). CDR3 sequence reads: CASSKFAVANEKLFF. CDR3 nucleotide sequence: TGTGCCAGTAGTAAGTTCGCAGTGGCTAATGAAAAACTGTTTTTT.

The genes are TRBV27 and TRBJ1-1, with a weak D call TRBD1 (5 bases). The CDR3 spans 14 residues. CDR1 MNHEY and CDR2 SMNVEV come from the germline V gene (reference sequence). V dropped 5 bases and J dropped 4 bases, with 14 bases sitting between them. The CDR3 nucleotides are TGTGCCAGCAGTCCTTGGCAGGGAGGCACTGAAGCTTTCTTT. This translates into CASSPWQGGTEAFF.

V gene TRBV9 combines with J gene TRBJ2-3; 9 bases are shared with TRBD1. This CDR3 is 15 amino acids long. The germline V gene has CDR1 SGDLS and CDR2 YYNGEE. V trimming: 4 bases; J trimming: 2 bases; junction bases outside the gene matches: 5. As DNA, the CDR3 is TGTGCCAGCAGCCCCTACAGGGGGCTCACAGATACGCAGTATTTT. Its protein product is CASSPYRGLTDTQYF.